Listed here are 10 T cell receptor beta chains from one sample, sequenced in a study of shared clonotypes between healthy human individuals. This table comes from immunoSEQ multiplex PCR, and its TCRdb copy is limited to in-frame clones, with some not included. The sample lists about 960,000 clones, around 80% occurring once. Sequenced material: memory CD4+ T cells sorted from blood. As to subset: CD45RA-negative fraction. The receptors were sampled from a young man in good health.

In this sample, this clone turned up once. The chain uses TRBV5-6 and TRBJ2-5, with TRBD1 identical over 7 bases. Germline loops: CDR1 SGHDT, CDR2 YYEEEE. The CDR3 length is 13 residues. With V trimmed by 4 bases and J by 7 bases, 7 bases remained unmatched. The DNA for the CDR3 is TGTGCCAGCAGCATCGACAGGGACGGGACCCAGTACTTC. Residues: CASSIDRDGTQYF. Combining the CDR3 with reference TRBV5-6 and TRBJ2-5 gives the whole variable domain DAGVTQSPTHLIKTRGQQVTLRCSPKSGHDTVSWYQQALGQGPQFIFQYYEEEERQRGNFPDRFSGHQFPNYSSELNVNALLLGDSALYLCASSIDRDGTQYFGPGTRLLVL.

V usage is TRBV11-3 and J usage is TRBJ2-3; 9 positions match TRBD2. Germline V lookup: CDR1 SGHNT, CDR2 YENEEA. With 5 bases clipped from V and 6 bases from J, the junction kept 6 bases outside the gene matches. This CDR3 has 14 residues. CDR3 region: CASSLRGGLDTQYF. CDR3 DNA sequence: TGTGCCAGCAGCCTGCGGGGGGGCCTGGATACGCAGTATTTT.

The rearrangement links TRBV5-1 to TRBJ2-1, with TRBD1 identical over 9 bases. This CDR3 has 15 amino acids. The ends lost 4 bases at V and 3 bases at J; junction bases unmatched: 5. Germline loops: CDR1 SGHRS, CDR2 YFSETQ. This chain's CDR3 is CASSSPGQGYNEQFF. The CDR3 DNA reads as TGCGCCAGCAGCAGTCCGGGACAGGGCTACAATGAGCAGTTCTTC.

This chain joins TRBV6-6 and TRBJ2-2, with D perhaps matching TRBD2 (5 bases). The V gene's germline CDR1 is MNHNY and CDR2 SVGAGI (reference sequence). V gave up 2 bases and J gave up 0 bases, with 10 bases separating them. This CDR3 region has 16 residues. DNA for the CDR3: TGTGCCAGCAGTTACAGAGGGAGCGCGAACACCGGGGAGCTGTTTTTT. It translates to CASSYRGSANTGELFF.

This clone appeared a few times. The rearrangement joins TRBV7-9 to TRBJ2-2; D assignment may be TRBD1 or TRBD2 (5 bases each). The V gene's germline CDR1 is SEHNR and CDR2 FQNEAQ (reference sequence). V was clipped by 5 bases and J by 6 bases, with 13 bases between them. The CDR3 loop spans 14 amino acids. The chain's CDR3 is CASSPGTPPGELFF. CDR3 bases: TGTGCCAGCAGCCCCGGGACCCCTCCCGGGGAGCTGTTTTTT.

This chain joins TRBV9 and TRBJ2-1; no definite D call. This CDR3 contains 17 residues. The V gene lost 4 bases and the J gene lost 5 bases, with 22 bases spanning the gap. CDR1 is SGDLS and CDR2 is YYNGEE in the germline V gene. CDR3 nucleotides: TGTGCCAGCAGCCCGACCACCGTTGGGTATTTTAACAATGAGCAGTTCTTC. Amino acid sequence: CASSPTTVGYFNNEQFF.

CDR3 nucleotides: TGTGCCAGCAGCTTGGGCCAAAACATTCAGTACTTC. As protein: CASSLGQNIQYF. The chain employs TRBV5-6 and TRBJ2-4; D gene uncertain. V lost 0 bases and J lost 5, with 3 bases in between. The CDR3 loop spans 12 amino acids. Germline lookup yields CDR1 SGHDT and CDR2 YYEEEE.

The chain employs TRBV28 and TRBJ1-4, with a weak D call TRBD1 (5 bases). This CDR3 is 15 amino acids long. Germline values: CDR1 MDHEN, CDR2 SYDVKM. Between the trimmed V and J ends, which lost 5 bases and 3 bases, there was a span of 13 bases. The CDR3 protein is CASSAGARANEKLFF. In DNA, the CDR3 is TGTGCCAGCAGTGCCGGGGCTCGGGCTAATGAAAAACTGTTTTTT.

In its sample, this clone was seen a few times. This same CDR3 is encoded by further DNA sequences in the sample. The gene calls are TRBV28 and TRBJ1-4; a possible D gene is TRBD1 (6 bases). Trimming stripped 3 bases from V and 0 bases from J, with 8 bases between. The CDR3 length is 15 residues. Germline V gene lookup returns CDR1 MDHEN and CDR2 SYDVKM. CDR3 in DNA: TGTGCCAGCAGTTTCCAGGGGCCAACTAATGAAAAACTGTTTTTT. Translated: CASSFQGPTNEKLFF.

Points on this clone: Other DNA sequences in this sample translate to the same CDR3. This chain connects TRBV19 to TRBJ2-7; the match to TRBD1 covers 7 bases. Trimming at V came to 3 bases and at J to 3 bases, leaving 2 bases not matched to a gene. The CDR3 loop spans 13 amino acids. The germline CDR1 and CDR2 sequences are LNHDA and SQIVND (reference sequence). The CDR3 protein is CASSINRGYEQYF. In DNA form, the CDR3 reads TGTGCCAGTAGTATCAACAGGGGCTACGAGCAGTACTTC.